These 19 T cell receptor beta chains share one sample of origin, sequenced in a study of T cell responses to AZD1222 COVID-19 vaccine. TCRdb's copy holds only in-frame clones and misses some; the assay was immunoSEQ multiplex PCR. In the table there are over 110,000 clones, around 91% of which are singletons. Specimen: peripheral blood, collected on day 0 of AZD1222 vaccination. These receptors were obtained from an adult in good health.

V and J are TRBV7-8 and TRBJ2-7; D remains unclear. Germline V gene lookup returns CDR1 SGHVS and CDR2 FQNEAQ. With 4 bases removed from V and 0 bases from J, the gap between germline ends came to 16 bases. The CDR3 extends over 16 amino acids. This chain's CDR3 is CASSSTPNPSSYEQYF. Here the CDR3 DNA reads TGTGCCAGCAGCTCGACCCCGAACCCGAGCTCCTACGAGCAGTACTTC.

In nucleotides, the CDR3 is TGTGCCAGTAATTGGGCTGGCTATGGCTACACCTTC. It translates to CASNWAGYGYTF. The genes are TRBV19 and TRBJ1-2; D is ambiguous. Germline lookup yields CDR1 LNHDA and CDR2 SQIVND (reference sequence). This CDR3 has 12 residues. Trimming removed 7 bases from V and 4 bases from J, with 10 bases in between.

This chain links TRBV12-3 or TRBV12-4 with TRBJ1-3; no reliable D call. Trimming took off 8 bases at V and 6 bases at J, with 5 bases between the two ends. The CDR3 is 10 residues long. DNA of the CDR3: TGTGCCAGCGGCATAAACACCATATATTTT. It yields the protein CASGINTIYF.

The rearrangement joins TRBV30 to TRBJ2-1; 7 bases line up with TRBD1. V shed 2 bases and J 6 bases; nucleotides not matched to a gene: 7. There are 14 residues in the CDR3. From germline, CDR1 is GTSNPN and CDR2 SVGIG (reference sequence). In nucleotides, the CDR3 is TGTGCCTGGAGTCGAGACAGGGTGTCCAATGAGCAGTTCTTC. Translating gives CAWSRDRVSNEQFF.

This clone is a singleton in its sample. This chain uses TRBV5-1 with TRBJ1-1; 7 bases are a match to TRBD1. The CDR3 has 13 residues. V shed 4 bases and J 6 bases; nucleotides not matched to a gene: 6. In germline, CDR1 is SGHRS, CDR2 YFSETQ. CDR3 residues: CASSIFGTAEAFF. CDR3 coding DNA: TGCGCCAGCAGCATCTTCGGGACAGCTGAAGCTTTCTTT.

V is TRBV9 and J is TRBJ1-2, with D maybe TRBD1 (5 bases). V was trimmed by 4 bases and J by 2 bases, leaving 15 bases between them. The CDR3 covers 15 residues. CDR1 and CDR2 (germline): SGDLS, YYNGEE. The CDR3 here is CASSLTPGPNYGYTF. CDR3 sequence (DNA): TGTGCCAGCAGCTTAACTCCGGGACCCAACTATGGCTACACCTTC.

V is TRBV30 and J is TRBJ1-6; D remains ambiguous. The length of the CDR3 is 13 residues. The ends were cut back, 1 base at V and 9 bases at J, with 10 bases in the middle. Germline-derived CDR1 and CDR2 are GTSNPN and SVGIG (reference sequence). The CDR3 DNA reads TGTGCCTGGAGTGAGCGTCTCAGTTCACCCCTCCACTTT. Protein: CAWSERLSSPLHF.

The rearrangement links TRBV9 to TRBJ1-4; maybe TRBD1 (5 bases). There are 15 residues in the CDR3. V gave up 5 bases and J gave up 8 bases, with 19 bases separating them. Germline assignment: CDR1 SGDLS and CDR2 YYNGEE. CDR3 region: CASSDHQGPGEKLFF. Here the CDR3 DNA reads TGTGCCAGCAGTGACCACCAGGGTCCGGGCGAAAAACTGTTTTTT.

Here the CDR3 reads CASSPPWAQPSYTF. In DNA form, the CDR3 reads TGCGCCAGCAGCCCCCCTTGGGCCCAACCAAGCTACACCTTC. The chain carries TRBV5-1 and TRBJ1-2; unclear D gene. The V and J ends lost 4 bases and 9 bases respectively, with 19 bases between them. The length of the CDR3 is 14 residues. Germline V lookup: CDR1 SGHRS, CDR2 YFSETQ.

This chain links TRBV19 with TRBJ1-4, with D possibly TRBD1 on 5 matching bases. The CDR3 length is 13 residues. Per germline, CDR1 LNHDA and CDR2 SQIVND (reference sequence). The V and J ends lost 5 bases and 8 bases respectively, with 12 bases between them. In DNA form, the CDR3 reads TGTGCCAGTAGTCCGGACATGGGGGAAAAACTGTTTTTT. Translating gives CASSPDMGEKLFF.

This chain joins TRBV2 and TRBJ1-4; D is unclear. CDR1 and CDR2 from the germline V gene are SNHLY and FYNNEI. Trimming cost V 4 bases and J 8 bases, with 11 bases left between them. The CDR3 runs to 13 residues. The CDR3: CASSAAQFEKLFF. CDR3 nucleotide sequence: TGTGCCAGCAGTGCCGCACAGTTCGAAAAACTGTTTTTT.

This chain joins TRBV18 and TRBJ1-4; 7 bases line up with TRBD1. This CDR3 spans 15 amino acids. Germline CDR1 KGHSH, CDR2 LQKENI. V lost 1 base to trimming and J lost 2 bases; unmatched junction nucleotides: 1. The CDR3 DNA follows: TGTGCCAGCTCACCACAGACAGGGACTAATGAAAAACTGTTTTTT. Its translation: CASSPQTGTNEKLFF.

Worth noting for this clone: Other DNA sequences within the sample encode an identical CDR3. V gene TRBV7-2 combines with J gene TRBJ1-5, with no clear D. The CDR3 loop spans 14 amino acids. Trimming removed 6 bases from V and 3 bases from J, with 12 bases in between. Germline lookup yields CDR1 SGHTA and CDR2 FQGNSA. As DNA, the CDR3 is TGTGCCAGCAGTTCTGGACGGAACAATCAGCCCCAGCATTTT. As protein: CASSSGRNNQPQHF. Full variable domain (remainder filled in from reference TRBV7-2 and TRBJ1-5): GAGVSQSPSNKVTEKGKDVELRCDPISGHTALYWYRQSLGQGLEFLIYFQGNSAPDKSGLPSDRFSAERTGGSVSTLTIQRTQQEDSAVYLCASSSGRNNQPQHFGDGTRLSIL.

The V and J genes are TRBV6-5 and TRBJ1-1; D is unresolved. Trimming took off 3 bases at V and 1 base at J, with 9 bases between the two ends. The V gene's germline CDR1 is MNHEY and CDR2 SVGAGI. There are 14 residues in the CDR3. The CDR3 spells CASSYFRTNTEAFF. The CDR3 nucleotides read TGTGCCAGCAGTTATTTCAGAACGAACACTGAAGCTTTCTTT.

V is TRBV28 and J is TRBJ2-4; maybe TRBD1 (6 bases). This CDR3 region has 17 residues. The ends were cut back, 6 bases at V and 0 bases at J, with 18 bases in the middle. The germline gives CDR1 MDHEN, CDR2 SYDVKM. The CDR3 sequence is CASSYVPGDLAKNIQYF. The CDR3 nucleotides are TGTGCCAGCAGCTATGTACCAGGGGACCTAGCCAAAAACATTCAGTACTTC.

CDR3 sequence: CASATGGDYGYTF. The CDR3 bases are TGTGCCAGCGCGACAGGGGGCGACTATGGCTACACCTTC. The chain uses TRBV2 and TRBJ1-2; 10 positions match TRBD1. Looked up from germline, CDR1 is SNHLY and CDR2 is FYNNEI. The CDR3 is 13 residues long. Trimming removed 8 bases from V and 3 bases from J; junction bases left unmatched: 3.

This chain uses TRBV5-1 with TRBJ1-1, with 11 bases identical to TRBD1. The J segment lost 5 bases and the V segment lost 4 bases, leaving 4 bases of the junction unmatched. There are 14 residues in the CDR3. CDR1 SGHRS and CDR2 YFSETQ come from the germline V gene. This CDR3 is CASSRTGGATEAFF. The CDR3, as DNA: TGCGCCAGCAGCCGGACAGGGGGCGCGACTGAAGCTTTCTTT.

The chain recombines TRBV2 with TRBJ2-2; TRBD1 matches at 8 bases. Germline assignment: CDR1 SNHLY and CDR2 FYNNEI. After removal of 6 bases from V and 5 bases from J, the junction contained 8 bases not matched to a gene. The CDR3 length is 15 residues. Here the CDR3 DNA reads TGTGCCAGCAGGGTCGGACAGGGATTTACCGGGGAGCTGTTTTTT. Its translation: CASRVGQGFTGELFF.

The genes are TRBV5-1 and TRBJ2-5; D may be TRBD2 (6 bases). This CDR3 is built from 12 residues. V lost 3 bases to trimming and J lost 5 bases, with 8 bases between them. Germline V gives CDR1 SGHRS, CDR2 YFSETQ. In DNA form, the CDR3 reads TGCGCCAGCAGCTGGGACTTGGAGACCCAGTACTTC. Protein product: CASSWDLETQYF.